Listed below are T cell receptor beta chains from one sample, sequenced in a study of blood T cell repertoires in COVID-19. Profiling relied on immunoSEQ multiplex PCR, and the TCRdb table lists in-frame clones only, not all of them. The table has roughly 130,000 clones, about four fifths seen once. Sequenced: peripheral blood. The receptors derive from a young man with COVID-19, enrolled during active disease. Each CDR3 is given with its conserved first and last residue. The D gene is left open where the match is weak. Expanded clones get a size class; other rows say once, few or many, or leave the size out.

J | D | V | size | CDR3 | DNA
TRBJ2-3 | TRBD2 | TRBV4-1 | few | CASSSGASSGSQSTDTQYF | TGCGCCAGCAGCTCTGGGGCGTCTAGCGGGAGTCAATCCACAGATACGCAGTATTTT
TRBJ2-2 | NA | TRBV11-2 | once | CASSFGQANTGELFF | TGTGCCAGCAGCTTTGGGCAAGCCAACACCGGGGAGCTGTTTTTT
TRBJ1-1 | NA | TRBV10-1 | NA | CASSDLTSTEAFF | TGCGCCAGCAGTGATCTTACGAGCACTGAAGCTTTCTTT
TRBJ2-7 | NA | TRBV28 | NA | CASSFRREDPYHDEQYF | TGTGCCAGCAGTTTTCGCAGGGAAGACCCGTATCACGACGAACAGTACTTC
TRBJ2-1 | NA | TRBV4-1 | NA | CASSQISSGNEQFF | TGCGCCAGCAGCCAGATTAGCAGCGGCAATGAGCAGTTCTTC
TRBJ2-6 | NA | TRBV5-1 | NA | CASTHSPTSSGANVLTF | TGCGCCAGCACTCACAGCCCTACCAGCTCTGGGGCCAACGTCCTGACTTTC
TRBJ2-3 | NA | TRBV19 | once | CASRNLGEDTQYF | TGTGCCAGTAGGAATTTAGGAGAGGATACGCAGTATTTT
TRBJ1-1 | NA | TRBV11-3 | NA | CASSSRGGRNTEAFF | TGTGCCAGCAGCTCGCGAGGGGGTAGGAACACTGAAGCTTTCTTT
TRBJ2-7 | NA | TRBV6-4 | NA | CASSDTYDGFSYEQYF | TGTGCCAGCAGTGACACCTATGACGGGTTCTCCTACGAGCAGTACTTC
TRBJ1-2 | TRBD1 | TRBV19 | NA | CASSSLGTVPNYGYTF | TGTGCCAGTAGTTCGCTTGGGACAGTTCCTAACTATGGCTACACCTTC
TRBJ2-5 | TRBD1 | TRBV11-2 | NA | CASSRDRGRETQYF | TGTGCCAGCAGCCGGGACAGGGGGCGGGAGACCCAGTACTTC
TRBJ1-1 | TRBD1 | TRBV5-1 | NA | CASSLGGQGTGMATEAFF | TGCGCCAGCAGCTTGGGGGGACAGGGAACCGGTATGGCGACTGAAGCTTTCTTT
TRBJ1-3 | NA | TRBV30 | few | CAWSAGAGGNTIYF | TGTGCCTGGAGTGCAGGGGCTGGAGGAAACACCATATATTTT
TRBJ2-7 | NA | TRBV6-5 | NA | CASSYSRSLTYEQYF | TGTGCCAGCAGTTACTCCCGGTCACTGACCTACGAGCAGTACTTC
TRBJ2-1 | TRBD2 | TRBV29-1 | once | CSVVFSRTSGRANNEQFF | TGCAGCGTTGTATTCTCCCGGACTAGCGGGAGGGCCAACAATGAGCAGTTCTTC
TRBJ1-1 | NA | TRBV18 | NA | CASSPRGPTEAFF | TGTGCCAGCTCACCACGGGGGCCCACTGAAGCTTTCTTT
TRBJ1-1 | NA | TRBV19 | NA | CASSKHAGSSLNTEAFF | TGTGCCAGTAGTAAGCATGCAGGATCATCCTTGAACACTGAAGCTTTCTTT
TRBJ1-2 | NA | TRBV2 | few | CASRMGLGDGYTF | TGTGCCAGCAGGATGGGACTTGGAGATGGCTACACCTTC
TRBJ1-6 | NA | TRBV19 | NA | CASSPAGSNINSPLHF | TGTGCCAGTAGCCCGGCGGGATCCAATATAAATTCACCCCTCCACTTT
TRBJ2-1 | TRBD2 | TRBV3-1/TRBV3-2 | NA | CASSRREGYNEQFF | TGTGCCAGCAGCCGGCGGGAGGGGTACAATGAGCAGTTCTTC
TRBJ2-1 | TRBD2 | TRBV7-3 | NA | CASSPKEGLAGLGEYNEQFF | TGTGCCAGCAGCCCTAAGGAGGGACTAGCGGGACTAGGAGAGTACAATGAGCAGTTCTTC
TRBJ1-3 | NA | TRBV13 | NA | CASSLTGNTIYF | TGTGCCAGCAGCTTGACAGGAAACACCATATATTTT
TRBJ1-1 | NA | TRBV25-1 | NA | CASSSTGSTEAFF | TGTGCCAGCAGTTCCACAGGGTCCACTGAAGCTTTCTTT
TRBJ2-2 | NA | TRBV7-7 | NA | CASSSEENTGELFF | TGTGCTAGCAGCTCAGAGGAAAACACCGGGGAGCTGTTTTTT
TRBJ2-7 | NA | TRBV6-2/TRBV6-3 | NA | CASSYGEKSTYEQYF | TGTGCCAGCAGTTATGGGGAGAAGTCCACCTACGAGCAGTACTTC
TRBJ2-1 | NA | TRBV11-1 | once | CASSLPRPGDGEQFF | TGTGCCAGCAGCTTACCACGACCGGGGGACGGTGAGCAGTTCTTC
TRBJ1-3 | NA | TRBV4-1 | NA | CASSGEGVRGNTIYF | TGCGCCAGCAGTGGGGAAGGGGTGAGAGGAAACACCATATATTTT
TRBJ2-5 | TRBD2 | TRBV18 | NA | CASSLEREAPRETQYF | TGTGCCAGCTCACTTGAGCGGGAGGCTCCTCGGGAGACCCAGTACTTC
TRBJ1-5 | NA | TRBV28 | many | CASSLWTGNQPQHF | TGTGCCAGCAGTTTATGGACAGGCAATCAGCCCCAGCATTTT
TRBJ2-1 | NA | TRBV9 | NA | CASSVGAGTLNNEQFF | TGTGCCAGCAGCGTGGGGGCCGGGACACTCAACAATGAGCAGTTCTTC
TRBJ1-2 | NA | TRBV6-5 | NA | CASSSRTSGFGYTF | TGTGCCAGCAGTTCGAGGACTAGCGGATTTGGCTACACCTTC
TRBJ1-5 | NA | TRBV19 | NA | CASSISQGPQPQHF | TGTGCCAGTAGTATATCACAGGGACCTCAGCCCCAGCATTTT
TRBJ2-3 | NA | TRBV5-6 | NA | CASSLEIGGSTDTQYF | TGTGCCAGCAGCTTAGAGATCGGAGGGAGCACAGATACGCAGTATTTT
TRBJ2-1 | TRBD2 | TRBV27 | once | CASSLEVWGLAGGPAYNEQFF | TGTGCCAGCAGTTTAGAAGTTTGGGGACTAGCGGGAGGGCCGGCCTACAATGAGCAGTTCTTC
TRBJ1-3 | TRBD1 | TRBV28 | NA | CASDRGYSSGNTIYF | TGTGCCAGTGACAGGGGATACAGCTCTGGAAACACCATATATTTT
TRBJ1-1 | NA | TRBV28 | NA | CASRRGTNTEAFF | TGTGCCAGCAGAAGGGGGACGAACACTGAAGCTTTCTTT
TRBJ2-7 | TRBD1 | TRBV3-1/TRBV3-2 | NA | CASSQWGQGAHEQYF | TGTGCCAGCAGCCAATGGGGACAGGGGGCCCACGAGCAGTACTTC
TRBJ1-1 | NA | TRBV27 | NA | CASSFAIHPSPPLNTEAFF | TGTGCCAGCAGTTTTGCCATTCACCCAAGCCCCCCTCTTAACACTGAAGCTTTCTTT
TRBJ2-3 | NA | TRBV9 | NA | CASSPGGLSTDTQYF | TGTGCCAGCAGCCCCGGAGGACTGAGCACAGATACGCAGTATTTT
TRBJ2-7 | NA | TRBV5-6 | NA | CASSFNPGHRREQYF | TGTGCCAGCAGCTTTAACCCGGGACACCGTAGGGAGCAGTACTTC
TRBJ2-2 | TRBD1 | TRBV15 | once | CATSREPGQGNTGELFF | TGTGCCACCAGCAGAGAACCGGGACAGGGGAACACCGGGGAGCTGTTTTTT
TRBJ2-7 | TRBD1 | TRBV18 | NA | CASSGTGKEGYEQYF | TGTGCCAGCTCAGGGACAGGAAAAGAGGGCTACGAGCAGTACTTC
TRBJ2-3 | NA | TRBV21-1 | NA | CASSKGVAEYTDTQYF | TGTGCCAGCAGCAAAGGGGTAGCGGAATACACAGATACGCAGTATTTT
TRBJ2-1 | TRBD2 | TRBV9 | NA | CASSVGLAEGYNEQFF | TGTGCCAGCAGCGTAGGACTAGCCGAAGGGTACAATGAGCAGTTCTTC
TRBJ1-2 | NA | TRBV6-5 | NA | CASTALAGHLYGYTF | TGTGCCAGCACCGCCCTGGCAGGTCACCTTTATGGCTACACCTTC
TRBJ2-7 | TRBD2 | TRBV2 | NA | CASSLLAEGAYEQYF | TGTGCCAGCAGTTTACTAGCGGAGGGAGCCTACGAGCAGTACTTC
TRBJ1-3 | NA | TRBV10-3 | NA | CAISESSRGGNTIYF | TGTGCCATCAGTGAGTCCAGCAGGGGCGGAAACACCATATATTTT
TRBJ2-1 | TRBD2 | TRBV28 | NA | CASTKGHLAGLNEQFF | TGTGCCAGCACCAAAGGTCATCTAGCGGGATTGAATGAGCAGTTCTTC
TRBJ2-3 | TRBD2 | TRBV27 | NA | CASRSLGGTDTQYF | TGTGCCAGCAGGTCCCTGGGAGGGACAGATACGCAGTATTTT
TRBJ1-2 | NA | TRBV30 | NA | CAWNFRRVSYGYTF | TGTGCCTGGAACTTCCGCAGGGTGTCGTATGGCTACACCTTC
TRBJ2-3 | TRBD2 | TRBV3-1/TRBV3-2 | few | CASSRGAGGRTDTQYF | TGTGCCAGCAGCCGGGGAGCGGGAGGTCGCACAGATACGCAGTATTTT
TRBJ2-1 | NA | TRBV27 | once | CASSLSEGYEQFF | TGTGCCAGCAGTTTATCGGAGGGCTATGAGCAGTTCTTC
TRBJ2-7 | NA | TRBV19 | NA | CASSSGTYEQYF | TGTGCCAGCTCAAGCGGGACATACGAGCAGTACTTC